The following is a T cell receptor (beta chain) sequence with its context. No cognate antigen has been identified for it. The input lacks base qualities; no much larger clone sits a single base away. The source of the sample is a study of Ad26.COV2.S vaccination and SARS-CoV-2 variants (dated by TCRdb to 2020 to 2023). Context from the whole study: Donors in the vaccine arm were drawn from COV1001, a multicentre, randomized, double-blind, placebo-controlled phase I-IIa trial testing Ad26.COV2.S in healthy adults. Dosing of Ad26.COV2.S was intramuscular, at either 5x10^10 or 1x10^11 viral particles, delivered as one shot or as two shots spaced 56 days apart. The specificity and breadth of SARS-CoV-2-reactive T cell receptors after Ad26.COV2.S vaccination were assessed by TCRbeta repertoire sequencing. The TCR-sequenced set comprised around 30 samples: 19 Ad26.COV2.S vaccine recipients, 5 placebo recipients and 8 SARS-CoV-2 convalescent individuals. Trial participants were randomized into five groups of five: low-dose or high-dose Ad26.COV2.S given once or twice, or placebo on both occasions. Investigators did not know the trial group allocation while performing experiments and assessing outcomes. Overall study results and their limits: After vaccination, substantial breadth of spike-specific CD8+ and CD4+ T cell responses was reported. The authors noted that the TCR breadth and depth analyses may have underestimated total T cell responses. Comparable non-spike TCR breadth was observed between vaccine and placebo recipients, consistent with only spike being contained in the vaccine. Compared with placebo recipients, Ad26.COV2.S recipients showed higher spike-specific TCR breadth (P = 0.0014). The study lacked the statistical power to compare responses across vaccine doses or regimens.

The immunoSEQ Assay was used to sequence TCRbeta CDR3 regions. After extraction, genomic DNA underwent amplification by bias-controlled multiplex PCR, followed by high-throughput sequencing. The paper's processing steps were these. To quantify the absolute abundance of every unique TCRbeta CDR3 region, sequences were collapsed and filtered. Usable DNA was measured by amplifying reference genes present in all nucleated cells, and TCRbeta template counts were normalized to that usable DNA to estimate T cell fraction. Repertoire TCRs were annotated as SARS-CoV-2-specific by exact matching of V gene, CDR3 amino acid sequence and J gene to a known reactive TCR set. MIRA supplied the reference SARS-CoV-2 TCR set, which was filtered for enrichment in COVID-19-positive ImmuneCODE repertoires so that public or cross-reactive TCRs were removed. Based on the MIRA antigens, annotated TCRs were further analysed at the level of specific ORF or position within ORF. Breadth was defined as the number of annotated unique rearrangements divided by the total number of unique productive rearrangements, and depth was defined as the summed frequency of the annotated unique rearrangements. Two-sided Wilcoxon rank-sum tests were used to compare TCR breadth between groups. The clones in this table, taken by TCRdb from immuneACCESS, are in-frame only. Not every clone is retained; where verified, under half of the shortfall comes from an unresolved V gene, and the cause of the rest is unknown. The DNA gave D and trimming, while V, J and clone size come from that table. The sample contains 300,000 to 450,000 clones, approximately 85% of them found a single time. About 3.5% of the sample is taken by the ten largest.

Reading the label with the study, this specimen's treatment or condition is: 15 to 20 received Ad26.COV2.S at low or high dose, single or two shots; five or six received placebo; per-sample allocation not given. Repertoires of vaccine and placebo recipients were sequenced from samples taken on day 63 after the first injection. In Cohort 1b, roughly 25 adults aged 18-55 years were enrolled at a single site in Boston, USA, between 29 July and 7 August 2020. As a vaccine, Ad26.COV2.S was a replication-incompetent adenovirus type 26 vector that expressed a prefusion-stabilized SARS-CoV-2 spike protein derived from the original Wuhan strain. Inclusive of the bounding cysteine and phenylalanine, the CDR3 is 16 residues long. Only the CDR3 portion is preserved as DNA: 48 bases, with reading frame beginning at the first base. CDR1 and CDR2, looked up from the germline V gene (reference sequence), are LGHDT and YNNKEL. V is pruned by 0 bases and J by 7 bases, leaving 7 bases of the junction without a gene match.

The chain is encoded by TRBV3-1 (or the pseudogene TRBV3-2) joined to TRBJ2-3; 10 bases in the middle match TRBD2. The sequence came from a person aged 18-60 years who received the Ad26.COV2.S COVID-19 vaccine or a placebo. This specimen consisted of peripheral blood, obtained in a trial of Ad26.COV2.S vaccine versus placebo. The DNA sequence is TGTGCCAGCAGCCAAGAGAGCGGGGGGGCCTTTTATACGCAGTATTTT. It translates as CASSQESGGAFYTQYF.